The present T cell receptor beta chain was sequenced within a study of shared clonotypes between healthy human individuals. About the study: The study enrolled a couple of women and three men aged 18 to 49.

Overall study results and limits: Memory subsets had estimated richness that was generally smaller than that of naive subsets. The sharing of about 5% of naive CD4 clonotypes was seen across several donors.

Germline V gene data show CDR1 as LGHNA and CDR2 as YSLEER. This CDR3 contains 15 residues. V was pared by 1 base and J by 0 bases, with 8 bases between. Only in-frame clones appear in the TCRdb table, and some are missing; sequencing was by immunoSEQ multiplex PCR. The table records some 2.1 million clones, about 95% of them present only once. A note on this clone: Its matching antigen is unknown.

The naive CD8 fraction comprised CD45RO-negative cells positively selected for CCR7 and excluded terminally differentiated effector memory CD45RA+ cells. The rearrangement joins TRBV4-3 to TRBJ2-3; D not resolved. The clonotype originates from a man aged 18-30 years in good health. The material sequenced was naive CD8+ T cells sorted from blood. CDR3 residues: CASSQVASSTDTQYF. As DNA, the CDR3 is TGCGCCAGCAGCCAAGTGGCGTCTAGCACAGATACGCAGTATTTT.